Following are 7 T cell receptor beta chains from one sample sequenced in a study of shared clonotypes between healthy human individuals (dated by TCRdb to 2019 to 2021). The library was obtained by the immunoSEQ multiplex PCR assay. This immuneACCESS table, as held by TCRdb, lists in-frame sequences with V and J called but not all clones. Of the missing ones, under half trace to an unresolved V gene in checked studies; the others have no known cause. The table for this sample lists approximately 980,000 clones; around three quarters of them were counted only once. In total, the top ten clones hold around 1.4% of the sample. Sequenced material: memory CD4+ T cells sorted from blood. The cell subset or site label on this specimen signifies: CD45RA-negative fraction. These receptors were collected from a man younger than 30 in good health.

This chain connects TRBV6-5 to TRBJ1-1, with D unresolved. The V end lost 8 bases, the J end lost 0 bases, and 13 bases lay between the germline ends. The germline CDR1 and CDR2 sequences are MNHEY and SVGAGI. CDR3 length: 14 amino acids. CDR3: CASRGRVMNTEAFF. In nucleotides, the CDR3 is TGTGCCAGCCGTGGGCGAGTAATGAACACTGAAGCTTTCTTT.

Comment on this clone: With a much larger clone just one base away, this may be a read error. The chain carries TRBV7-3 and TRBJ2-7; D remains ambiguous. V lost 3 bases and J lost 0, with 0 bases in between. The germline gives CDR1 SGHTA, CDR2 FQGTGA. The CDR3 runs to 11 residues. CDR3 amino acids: CASSFSYEQYF. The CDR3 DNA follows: TGTGCCAGCAGCTTCTCCTACGAGCAGTACTTC.

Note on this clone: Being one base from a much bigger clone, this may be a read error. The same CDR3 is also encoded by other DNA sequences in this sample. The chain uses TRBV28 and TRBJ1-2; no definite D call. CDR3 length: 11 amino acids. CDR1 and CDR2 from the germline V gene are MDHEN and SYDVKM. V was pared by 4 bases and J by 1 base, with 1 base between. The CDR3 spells CASSYNYGYTF. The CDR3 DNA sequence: TGTGCCAGCAGTTATAACTATGGCTACACCTTC.

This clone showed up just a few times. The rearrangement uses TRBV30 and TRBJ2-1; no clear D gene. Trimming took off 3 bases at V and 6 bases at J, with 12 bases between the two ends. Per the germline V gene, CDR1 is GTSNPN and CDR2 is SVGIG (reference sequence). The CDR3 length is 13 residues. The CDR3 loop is CAWSVGISNEQFF. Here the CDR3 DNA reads TGTGCCTGGAGCGTTGGGATAAGCAATGAGCAGTTCTTC.

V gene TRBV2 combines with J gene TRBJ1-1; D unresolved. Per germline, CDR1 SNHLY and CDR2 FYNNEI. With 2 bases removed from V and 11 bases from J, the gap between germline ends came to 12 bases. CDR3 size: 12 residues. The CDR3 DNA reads TGTGCCAGCAGTGAATTGGAGGCGGGGGCTTTCTTT. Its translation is CASSELEAGAFF. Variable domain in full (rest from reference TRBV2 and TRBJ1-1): EPEVTQTPSHQVTQMGQEVILRCVPISNHLYFYWYRQILGQKVEFLVSFYNNEISEKSEIFDDQFSVERPDGSNFTLKIRSTKLEDSAMYFCASSELEAGAFFGQGTRLTVV.

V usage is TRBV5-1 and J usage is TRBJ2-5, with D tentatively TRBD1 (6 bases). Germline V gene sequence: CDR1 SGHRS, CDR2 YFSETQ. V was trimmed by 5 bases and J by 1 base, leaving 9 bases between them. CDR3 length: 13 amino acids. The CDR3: CASRQGSQETQYF. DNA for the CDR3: TGCGCCAGCAGACAGGGTTCCCAAGAGACCCAGTACTTC.

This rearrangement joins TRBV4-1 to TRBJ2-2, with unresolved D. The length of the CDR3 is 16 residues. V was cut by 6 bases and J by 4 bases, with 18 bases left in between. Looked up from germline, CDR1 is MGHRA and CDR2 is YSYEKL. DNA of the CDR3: TGCGCCAGCAGGCACACGGATCAATCGGGCACCGGGGAGCTGTTTTTT. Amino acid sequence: CASRHTDQSGTGELFF.